The T cell receptor (beta chain) under discussion was sequenced for a study of T cell changes during pregnancy in multiple sclerosis. TCRdb keeps only in-frame clones here, not all; method: immunoSEQ multiplex PCR. The sample has 65,000 to 85,000 clones, around 90% seen once. The germline gives CDR1 LNHDA, CDR2 SQIVND (reference sequence). CDR3 length: 12 residues. Trimming stripped 4 bases from V and 4 bases from J, with 7 bases between. The chain joins TRBV19 to TRBJ1-1; perhaps TRBD1 as D (5 bases). This clonotype was sampled from a female donor in good health, enrolled as a control in a pregnancy study. The source was peripheral blood, collected after pregnancy. The CDR3 bases are TGTGCCAGTAGTAAGGGGATCACTGAAGCTTTCTTT. Translating gives CASSKGITEAFF. The complete variable domain, with remaining parts taken from reference TRBV19 and TRBJ1-1, reads DGGITQSPKYLFRKEGQNVTLSCEQNLNHDAMYWYRQDPGQGLRLIYYSQIVNDFQKGDIAEGYSVSREKKESFPLTVTSAQKNPTAFYLCASSKGITEAFFGQGTRLTVV.